This T cell receptor beta chain was captured in a study of blood T cell repertoires in COVID-19. The protocol was immunoSEQ multiplex PCR, while the TCRdb copy is restricted to in-frame clones and leaves out a portion. The table includes fewer than 450,000 clones, over 75% detected once. V lost 4 bases, J lost 2 bases, and 4 bases stayed unmatched. Germline lookup yields CDR1 SGHKS and CDR2 YYEKEE (reference sequence). This CDR3 has 14 amino acids. Participants were aged about 18 to 89 years from 24 US areas. Participants' reported clinical history set cohort assignment. Source material: PBMCs or T cells enriched from blood (not recorded which). This rearrangement joins TRBV5-5 to TRBJ1-2; 8 bases line up with TRBD1. The origin of this receptor is a woman aged 25 to 39 who had recovered from COVID-19. The DNA of the CDR3 is TGTGCCAGCAGCCGGGGACAGGCCAACTATGGCTACACCTTC. This encodes CASSRGQANYGYTF. The full variable domain, completed using reference TRBV5-5 and TRBJ1-2, is DAGVTQSPTHLIKTRGQQVTLRCSPISGHKSVSWYQQVLGQGPQFIFQYYEKEERGRGNFPDRFSARQFPNYSSELNVNALLLGDSALYLCASSRGQANYGYTFGSGTRLTVV.